The T cell receptor beta chain under discussion was sequenced for a study of T cells in Graves' hyperthyroidism and ophthalmopathy. Findings of the study overall: Researchers found most expanded thyroid clonotypes above 0.001 in blood as well. Stable hyperthyroidism was told apart from ophthalmopathy by a model built on 13 V-J features.

Exclusion of a patient resulted from uncontrolled infection, other autoimmune disease, pregnancy or lactation. Diagnoses were established using clinical symptoms, serum thyroxine and TRAb, thyroid ultrasound and orbital computed tomography. RNA transcripts gave rise to amplified TCR beta CDR3 regions. First-round RT-PCR with HTBI primers amplified the TCR CDR3 region. One entry per CDR3 protein, called by TCRdb with MiXCR from the multiplex PCR reads. The table shows 500,000 to 600,000 distinct CDR3 sequences, with approximately 44% occurring only once. Losses at the gene ends were 5 bases for V and 0 bases for J; bases not matched to a gene: 7. The CDR3 length is 15 residues. The germline V gene has CDR1 SGHVS and CDR2 FQNEAQ. As to this clonotype: What it recognizes is unknown.

This TCR was recovered from an adult woman with Graves' disease, either hyperthyroidism or ophthalmopathy (not recorded which). The chain is built from TRBV7-8 and TRBJ2-7; 7 positions agree with TRBD1. Sequences were obtained from peripheral blood or thyroid tissue (not recorded which). The CDR3 loop reads CASSPDRLGSYEQYF. CDR3 nucleotides: TGTGCCAGCAGCCCGGACAGGTTGGGCTCCTACGAGCAGTACTTC.